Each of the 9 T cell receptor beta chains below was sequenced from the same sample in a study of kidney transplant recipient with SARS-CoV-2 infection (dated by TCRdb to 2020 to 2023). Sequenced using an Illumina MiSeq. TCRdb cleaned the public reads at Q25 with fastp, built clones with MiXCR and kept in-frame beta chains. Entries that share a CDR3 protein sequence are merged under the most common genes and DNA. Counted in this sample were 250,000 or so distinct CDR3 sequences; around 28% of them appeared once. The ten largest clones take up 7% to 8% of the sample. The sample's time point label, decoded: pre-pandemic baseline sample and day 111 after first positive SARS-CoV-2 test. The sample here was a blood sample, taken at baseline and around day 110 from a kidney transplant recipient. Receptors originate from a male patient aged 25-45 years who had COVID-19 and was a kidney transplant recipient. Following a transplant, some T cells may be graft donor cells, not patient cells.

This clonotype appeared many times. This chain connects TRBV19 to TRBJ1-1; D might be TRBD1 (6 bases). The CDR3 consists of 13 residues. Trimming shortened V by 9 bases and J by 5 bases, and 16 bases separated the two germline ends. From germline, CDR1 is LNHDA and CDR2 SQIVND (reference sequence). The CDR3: CASQLGQSTEAFF. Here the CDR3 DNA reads TGTGCCAGCCAACTAGGACAGTCGACTGAAGCTTTCTTT.

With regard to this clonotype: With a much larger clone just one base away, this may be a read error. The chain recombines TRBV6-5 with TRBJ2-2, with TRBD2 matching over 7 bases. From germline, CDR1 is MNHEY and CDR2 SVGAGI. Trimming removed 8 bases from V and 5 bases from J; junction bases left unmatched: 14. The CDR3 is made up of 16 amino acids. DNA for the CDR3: TGTGCCAGCGCCCTCGATCGCGGGGGAAAAACCGGGGAGCTGTTTTTT. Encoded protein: CASALDRGGKTGELFF.

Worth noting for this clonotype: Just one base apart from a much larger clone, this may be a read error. CDR3 sequence: CSASASGGAVRTGELFF. The CDR3 nucleotides are TGCAGTGCTAGTGCTAGCGGGGGGGCTGTAAGAACCGGGGAGCTGTTTTTT. This sequence joins TRBV20-1 and TRBJ2-2, with 12 nucleotides matching TRBD2. CDR1 is DFQATT and CDR2 is SNEGSKA in the germline V gene (reference sequence). J gave up 5 bases and V 3 bases, and 10 bases lay outside the gene matches. This CDR3 comprises 17 residues.

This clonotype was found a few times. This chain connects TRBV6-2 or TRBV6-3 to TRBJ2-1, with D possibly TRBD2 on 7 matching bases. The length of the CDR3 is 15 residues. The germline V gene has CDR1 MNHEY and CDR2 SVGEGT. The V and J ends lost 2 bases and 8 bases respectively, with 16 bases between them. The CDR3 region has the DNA TGTGCCAGCAGTTACGAAGGGGGGGCCGGGGATGAGCAGTTCTTC. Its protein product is CASSYEGGAGDEQFF.

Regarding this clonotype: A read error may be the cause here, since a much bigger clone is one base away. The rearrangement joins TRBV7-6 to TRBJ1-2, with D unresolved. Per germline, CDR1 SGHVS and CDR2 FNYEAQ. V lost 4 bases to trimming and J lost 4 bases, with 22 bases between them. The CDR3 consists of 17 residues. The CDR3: CASSSCRESRRTYGYTF. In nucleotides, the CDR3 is TGTGCCAGCAGCTCGTGTCGTGAATCTCGAAGGACCTATGGCTACACCTTC.

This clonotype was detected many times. CDR3 nucleotides: TGTGCCAGCAGTGATCGGGCGGACTACGAGCAGTACTTC. Translated, it gives CASSDRADYEQYF. V and J are TRBV6-1 and TRBJ2-7; the D is unclear. Germline CDR1 and CDR2: MNHNS and SASEGT. Trimming removed 3 bases at V and 3 bases at J, with 9 bases between. CDR3 length equals 13 residues.

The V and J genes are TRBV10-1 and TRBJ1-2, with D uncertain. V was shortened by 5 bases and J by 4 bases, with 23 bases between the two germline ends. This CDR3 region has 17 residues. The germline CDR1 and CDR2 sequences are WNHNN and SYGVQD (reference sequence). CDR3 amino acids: CASSFPARSRKTYGYTF. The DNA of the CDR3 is TGCGCCAGCAGTTTCCCGGCAAGATCGCGAAAGACCTATGGCTACACCTTC.

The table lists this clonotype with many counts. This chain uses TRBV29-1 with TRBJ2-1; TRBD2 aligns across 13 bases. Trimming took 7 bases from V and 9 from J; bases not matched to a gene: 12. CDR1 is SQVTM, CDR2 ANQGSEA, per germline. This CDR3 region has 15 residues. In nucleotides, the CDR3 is TGCAGCGGGCGAGGGACTAGCGGGATTTCGGTTGAGCAGTTCTTC. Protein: CSGRGTSGISVEQFF.

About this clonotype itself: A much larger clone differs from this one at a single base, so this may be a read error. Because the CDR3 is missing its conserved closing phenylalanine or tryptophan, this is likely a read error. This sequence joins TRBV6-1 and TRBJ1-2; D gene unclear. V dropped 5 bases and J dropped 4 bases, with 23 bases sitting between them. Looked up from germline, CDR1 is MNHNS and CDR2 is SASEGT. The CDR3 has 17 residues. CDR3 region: CASSRNPECRKTYGYTL. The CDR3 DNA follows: TGTGCCAGCAGTAGAAATCCGGAATGTAGAAAGACCTATGGCTACACCCTC.